These 29 T cell receptor beta chains came from one sample sequenced in a study of blood T cell repertoires in COVID-19. Data came from immunoSEQ multiplex PCR; TCRdb stores just in-frame clones and leaves some out. The sample lists roughly 68,000 clones; around nine tenths were seen once. The sequencing input was peripheral blood. These receptors originate from a woman aged 50 to 65 with COVID-19, enrolled during active disease.

CDR3: CASSYASAVRTATGELFF. CDR3 coding DNA: TGTGCCAGCAGTTACGCCTCGGCCGTTAGGACAGCTACCGGGGAGCTGTTTTTT. The J gene is TRBJ2-2, the V gene TRBV6-2 or TRBV6-3, with D perhaps TRBD1 (6 bases). The V and J ends lost 2 bases and 5 bases respectively, with 21 bases between them. Germline V gene sequence: CDR1 MNHEY, CDR2 SVGEGT. This CDR3 contains 18 residues.

The gene calls are TRBV28 and TRBJ2-7, with 11 bases lining up with TRBD2. CDR1 and CDR2 (germline): MDHEN, SYDVKM. With 5 bases clipped from V and 2 bases from J, the junction kept 2 bases outside the gene matches. The CDR3 loop spans 14 amino acids. In DNA, the CDR3 is TGTGCCAGCAGTAAGACTAGCGGGACCTACGAGCAGTACTTC. Translation gives CASSKTSGTYEQYF.

This chain links TRBV9 with TRBJ1-6; 9 bases map to TRBD1. J was trimmed by 4 bases and V by 4 bases; bases with no gene match: 3. CDR1 is SGDLS and CDR2 is YYNGEE in the germline V gene. The CDR3 runs to 15 residues. CDR3 nucleotide sequence: TGTGCCAGCAGCACCGGACAGGGGTATAATTCACCCCTCCACTTT. Translating gives CASSTGQGYNSPLHF.

The genes are TRBV11-2 and TRBJ2-6, with D unclear. The CDR3 consists of 14 residues. Trimming cost V 5 bases and J 3 bases, with 8 bases left between them. Per germline, CDR1 SGHAT and CDR2 FQNNGV. CDR3 region: CASSRSFGANVLTF. The CDR3 coding sequence is TGTGCCAGCAGCCGGAGCTTTGGGGCCAACGTCCTGACTTTC.

A single count supports this clone. This chain links TRBV5-4 with TRBJ1-2, with D maybe TRBD1 (5 bases). Trimming removed 2 bases at V and 8 bases at J, with 16 bases between. This CDR3 is 14 amino acids long. From germline, CDR1 is SGHNT and CDR2 YYREEE (reference sequence). CDR3 in amino acids: CASSLGQGQGGYTF. In DNA, the CDR3 is TGTGCCAGCAGCTTAGGTCAGGGCCAGGGAGGCTACACCTTC.

This chain uses TRBV5-6 with TRBJ1-3, with D tentatively TRBD1 (6 bases). CDR1 is SGHDT, CDR2 YYEEEE, per germline. The CDR3 consists of 14 residues. Trimming left V 7 bases short and J 2 bases short, with 13 bases between. Written as DNA, the CDR3 is TGTGCCAGCCAGCGGGGGGCCACTGGAAACACCATATATTTT. It translates to CASQRGATGNTIYF. Based on the CDR3 plus reference TRBV5-6 and TRBJ1-3, the full variable domain is DAGVTQSPTHLIKTRGQQVTLRCSPKSGHDTVSWYQQALGQGPQFIFQYYEEEERQRGNFPDRFSGHQFPNYSSELNVNALLLGDSALYLCASQRGATGNTIYFGEGSWLTVV.

V gene TRBV4-3 combines with J gene TRBJ1-4; TRBD1 aligns across 10 bases. There are 15 residues in the CDR3. J gave up 6 bases and V 1 base, and 2 bases lay outside the gene matches. The germline V gene encodes CDR1 LGHNA and CDR2 YSLEER. The CDR3 DNA sequence: TGCGCCAGCAGCCAAGGGACAGGGGGTTATGAAAAACTGTTTTTT. Its translation is CASSQGTGGYEKLFF.

The chain combines TRBV7-8 with TRBJ2-5; a weak D match, TRBD2 (6 bases). The V end lost 2 bases, the J end lost 6 bases, and 19 bases lay between the germline ends. The germline V gene has CDR1 SGHVS and CDR2 FQNEAQ. The CDR3 covers 16 residues. CDR3 residues: CASSLPLRLGWKTQYF. The CDR3 bases are TGTGCCAGCAGCTTACCCCTAAGACTAGGGTGGAAGACCCAGTACTTC.

Notes on this clone: Other DNA sequences of this sample code for an identical CDR3. The rearrangement uses TRBV18 and TRBJ1-1; 8 bases match TRBD1. CDR1 and CDR2 (germline): KGHSH, LQKENI. The CDR3 consists of 16 residues. The trim removed 2 bases at V and 2 bases at J, leaving 7 bases unmatched. This CDR3 is CASSPAQGAVNTEAFF. CDR3 DNA: TGTGCCAGCTCACCAGCCCAGGGGGCGGTTAACACTGAAGCTTTCTTT.

V usage is TRBV7-8 and J usage is TRBJ2-6, with no clear D. Trimming stripped 5 bases from V and 0 bases from J, with 8 bases between. The V gene's germline CDR1 is SGHVS and CDR2 FQNEAQ. This CDR3 is built from 15 residues. CDR3 sequence (DNA): TGTGCCAGCAGCCGAAAACTCTCTGGGGCCAACGTCCTGACTTTC. Residues: CASSRKLSGANVLTF.

The CDR3 protein is CASSRTGGVSYEQYF. The CDR3 DNA reads TGCGCCAGCAGCCGCACCGGGGGGGTCTCCTACGAGCAGTACTTC. The chain employs TRBV4-1 and TRBJ2-7; 8 bases are shared with TRBD2. There are 15 residues in the CDR3. Germline lookup yields CDR1 MGHRA and CDR2 YSYEKL. After removal of 4 bases from V and 0 bases from J, the junction contained 5 bases not matched to a gene.

The genes are TRBV4-1 and TRBJ2-1; no clear D gene. The V gene's germline CDR1 is MGHRA and CDR2 YSYEKL. Trimming pared 1 base from V and 0 bases from J, leaving 16 bases between. The CDR3 is made up of 18 amino acids. This chain's CDR3 is CASSQGSLGASSYNEQFF. CDR3 sequence (DNA): TGCGCCAGCAGCCAAGGGTCCCTTGGTGCGAGCTCCTACAATGAGCAGTTCTTC.

The chain employs TRBV15 and TRBJ2-5; 14 bases are a match to TRBD2. V lost 2 bases and J lost 3; bases outside the gene matches: 5. CDR1 LNHNV and CDR2 YYDKDF come from the germline V gene (reference sequence). The length of the CDR3 is 17 residues. The CDR3, as DNA: TGTGCCACCAGCAGACCCACGGGACTAGCGGGAGAAGAGACCCAGTACTTC. It specifies CATSRPTGLAGEETQYF.

The chain combines TRBV11-2 with TRBJ2-7; D is uncertain. With 1 base removed from V and 3 bases from J, the gap between germline ends came to 10 bases. Germline CDR1 and CDR2: SGHAT and FQNNGV. CDR3 size: 14 residues. CDR3 sequence reads: CASSLGLLVYEQYF. As DNA, the CDR3 is TGTGCCAGCAGCTTAGGTCTCCTAGTCTACGAGCAGTACTTC.

The CDR3: CATSGKGTTHPDEQFF. The CDR3, as DNA: TGTGCCACCAGTGGAAAGGGGACAACACACCCCGATGAGCAGTTCTTC. The V gene is TRBV24-1, the J gene TRBJ2-1, with D perhaps TRBD1 (6 bases). There are 16 residues in the CDR3. The germline CDR1 and CDR2 sequences are KGHDR and SFDVKD. V lost 5 bases and J 8 bases, leaving 21 bases between the germline ends.

The chain couples TRBV5-1 to TRBJ2-7, with 10 bases identical to TRBD2. V lost 0 bases to trimming and J lost 4 bases; unmatched junction nucleotides: 10. CDR3 length equals 17 residues. In germline, CDR1 is SGHRS, CDR2 YFSETQ. The CDR3 DNA reads TGCGCCAGCAGCTTGGGAACTAGCGGGACTAAAAGGTACGAGCAGTACTTC. Protein sequence: CASSLGTSGTKRYEQYF.

The chain joins TRBV10-2 to TRBJ2-3, with TRBD2 matching 10 bases. The CDR3 consists of 15 residues. The germline V gene encodes CDR1 WSHSY and CDR2 SAAADI. V shed 4 bases and J 2 bases; nucleotides not matched to a gene: 3. CDR3 residues: CASSVAGGYTDTQYF. CDR3 bases: TGCGCCAGCAGTGTAGCGGGAGGATACACAGATACGCAGTATTTT.

The genes are TRBV10-2 and TRBJ2-7; TRBD2 matches 7 bases. J gave up 0 bases and V 2 bases, and 10 bases lay outside the gene matches. Germline V gene data show CDR1 as WSHSY and CDR2 as SAAADI. This CDR3 is built from 17 residues. In DNA, the CDR3 is TGCGCCAGCAGTGAGCCCACTCCTAGCGGAAGCTCCTACGAGCAGTACTTC. Protein product: CASSEPTPSGSSYEQYF.

The chain is built from TRBV30 and TRBJ2-2; no firm D call. The CDR3 loop spans 13 amino acids. The ends were cut back, 0 bases at V and 6 bases at J, with 8 bases in the middle. Germline V gene data show CDR1 as GTSNPN and CDR2 as SVGIG (reference sequence). The CDR3 bases are TGTGCCTGGAGTGTACTACGTGCCGGGGAGCTGTTTTTT. Translated, it gives CAWSVLRAGELFF.

The chain has TRBV11-3 and TRBJ2-1; no clear D. V lost 1 base, J lost 8 bases, and 9 bases lay in between. The CDR3 runs to 13 residues. The germline V gene encodes CDR1 SGHNT and CDR2 YENEEA. Here the CDR3 DNA reads TGTGCCAGCAGCTTAGTAGTCCGGGATGAGCAGTTCTTC. It is translated as CASSLVVRDEQFF.

The chain joins TRBV24-1 to TRBJ2-1; 11 bases map to TRBD1. V trimming: 5 bases; J trimming: 3 bases; junction bases outside the gene matches: 8. Germline V gene lookup returns CDR1 KGHDR and CDR2 SFDVKD. The CDR3 loop spans 17 amino acids. The CDR3 nucleotides are TGTGCCACCAGTGGGGGACAGGGGGTTAGCGACTACAATGAGCAGTTCTTC. It is translated as CATSGGQGVSDYNEQFF.

The J gene is TRBJ2-7, the V gene TRBV4-1; TRBD1 aligns across 7 bases. Unmatched junction bases numbered 6, after V lost 5 bases and J lost 2 bases. Germline loops: CDR1 MGHRA, CDR2 YSYEKL. CDR3 size: 14 residues. CDR3 sequence reads: CASSYHGTAYEQYF. The CDR3 bases are TGCGCCAGCAGCTACCACGGGACAGCCTACGAGCAGTACTTC.

The chain combines TRBV19 with TRBJ2-1; 11 bases line up with TRBD2. The germline CDR1 and CDR2 sequences are LNHDA and SQIVND (reference sequence). After removal of 5 bases from V and 7 bases from J, the junction contained 16 bases not matched to a gene. CDR3 length: 18 amino acids. The CDR3 protein is CASSSGRLAGRIRNEQFF. Written as DNA, the CDR3 is TGTGCCAGTAGTTCGGGTCGACTAGCGGGAAGGATACGGAATGAGCAGTTCTTC.

Points on this clone: Other DNA sequences of this sample code for an identical CDR3. The CDR3 region has the DNA TGTGCCACCAGTGATCTTAGCGGAAAGTACAATGAGCAGTTCTTC. Translation: CATSDLSGKYNEQFF. The chain carries TRBV24-1 and TRBJ2-1; D possibly corresponds to TRBD2 (6 bases). This CDR3 spans 15 amino acids. Germline lookup yields CDR1 KGHDR and CDR2 SFDVKD. Trimming cost V 3 bases and J 4 bases, with 12 bases left between them.

The chain couples TRBV30 to TRBJ2-2, with D unresolved. The CDR3 has 11 amino acids. V lost 3 bases and J lost 6, with 5 bases in between. Germline CDR1 and CDR2: GTSNPN and SVGIG (reference sequence). The CDR3 nucleotides are TGTGCCTGGAGGTTAGCCGGGGAGCTGTTTTTT. Its protein is CAWRLAGELFF.

The rearrangement links TRBV11-3 to TRBJ2-1; 9 bases fit TRBD2. Germline trimming cut 5 bases from V and 5 bases from J; bases unmatched to any gene: 16. CDR1 is SGHNT, CDR2 YENEEA, per germline. CDR3 length: 18 residues. CDR3: CASSPSFFSGGLNNEQFF. CDR3 nucleotides: TGTGCCAGCAGCCCCTCGTTTTTTAGCGGGGGTTTAAACAATGAGCAGTTCTTC.

The rearrangement links TRBV30 to TRBJ1-5; D gene unclear. From germline, CDR1 is GTSNPN and CDR2 SVGIG (reference sequence). V was cut by 3 bases and J by 4 bases, with 16 bases left in between. This CDR3 spans 15 amino acids. CDR3 in amino acids: CAWSADWAGNQPQHF. The CDR3 DNA reads as TGTGCCTGGAGCGCAGATTGGGCGGGAAATCAGCCCCAGCATTTT. Full variable domain (outside the CDR3, taken from reference TRBV30 and TRBJ1-5): SQTIHQWPATLVQPVGSPLSLECTVEGTSNPNLYWYRQAAGRGLQLLFYSVGIGQISSEVPQNLSASRPQDRQFILSSKKLLLSDSGFYLCAWSADWAGNQPQHFGDGTRLSIL.

V is TRBV6-5 and J is TRBJ1-1, with 8 bases aligning to TRBD1. This CDR3 spans 14 amino acids. The V and J ends lost 2 bases and 7 bases, in that order; junction bases with no gene match: 6. Germline CDR1 is MNHEY and CDR2 is SVGAGI. CDR3 bases: TGTGCCAGCAGTTACCGGACAGGGACAGATGAAGCTTTCTTT. It is translated as CASSYRTGTDEAFF.

This chain connects TRBV4-2 to TRBJ1-4, with D tentatively TRBD1 (5 bases). The CDR3 sequence is 15 residues long. Germline-derived CDR1 and CDR2 are LGHNA and YNFKEQ. Deletions cut 3 bases from V and 6 bases from J, with 14 bases between. The DNA of the CDR3 is TGTGCCAGCAGCCAGCCCCAGGGAGGGGATGAAAAACTGTTTTTT. Its protein product is CASSQPQGGDEKLFF.